These 32 T cell receptor delta chains came from one sample sequenced in a study of γδ T cells in repeated Plasmodium falciparum infection. Vgamma9/Vdelta2+ and Vdelta2-negative gammadelta T cells were flow-sorted from PBMC for bulk sequencing. TCRdb called clones anew from the multiplex PCR reads with CATT. The sample includes over 45,000 delta-chain clones, 1.6% of them seen just once. Sequencing was performed on gamma-delta T cells from blood. The receptors here all came from a pool of human donors (malaria-infected and uninfected, not separated).

This clone has a handful of counts. The TCRdb protein comes from a much larger clone and disagrees with this DNA's translation at residue 24, likely due to a read error; the protein given here is derived from the DNA. The chain carries TRDV1 and TRDJ1; 7 bases are shared with TRDD2. This CDR3 has 25 amino acids. Germline V gene data show CDR1 as TSWWSYY and CDR2 as QGS. The CDR3 region is CALGDLRPIPTRMGRAYNSTDKLTF. CDR3 bases: TGTGCTCTTGGGGACTTAAGGCCCATTCCTACGAGAATGGGGAGGGCTTATAACTCCACCGATAAACTCACCTTT.

As to this clone: It differs at one base from a far larger clone, so likely a read error. Other nucleotide sequences in the sample specify the same CDR3. This chain links TRDV2 with TRDJ1, with a weak D call TRDD3 (10 bases). TCRdb lists no J gene, so it was determined here by aligning the DNA to germline. The CDR3 length is 23 residues. Germline V CDR1 and CDR2: GEAIGNYY, EKD. For the CDR3, the DNA is TGTGCCTGTGACTCCCTTTTCCTTCCTACAGTGGGGGATACTCGAGCCTATACCGACAAACTCATCTTT. Encoded protein: CACDSLFLPTVGDTRAYTDKLIF.

The sample holds a few counts of this clone. A much larger clone differs from this one at a single base, so this may be a read error. The chain links TRDV1 to TRDJ1; D unresolved. Here the J gene was assigned by germline matching of the DNA, as TCRdb has none. The V gene lost 3 bases and the J gene lost 7 bases, with 21 bases spanning the gap. The CDR3 contains 16 residues. The germline gives CDR1 TSWWSYY, CDR2 QGS. The CDR3 here is CALGEQKVWHLRKLIF. For the CDR3, the DNA is TGTGCTCTTGGGGAGCAAAAGGTTTGGCACCTGCGTAAACTCATCTTT.

A word on this clone: The translation of this DNA and the TCRdb protein of a much larger clone differ at residue 17, probably owing to a read error; the protein shown here is translated from the DNA. The V gene is TRDV2; the J gene was not called; the tabulated D call, TRDD3, remains unverified against the DNA. The CDR3 is 18 residues long. Germline-derived CDR1 and CDR2 are GEAIGNYY and EKD. The CDR3 nucleotides are TGTGCCTGTGACAAGGGGGATACGGCCACATCGCAGACCGATAAACTCACCTTT. As protein: CACDKGDTATSQTDKLTF.

Many counts were recorded for this clone. The mismatch at residue 9 between this DNA's translation and the TCRdb protein of a much larger clone likely reflects a read error; the protein shown is translated from the DNA. The chain uses TRDV1 and TRDJ1; 8 nucleotides line up with TRDD3. The V gene end was trimmed by 0 bases and the J gene end by 2 bases; junction bases not matched to a gene: 17. The germline gives CDR1 TSWWSYY, CDR2 QGS. The CDR3 has 20 amino acids. The CDR3 is CALGELNPSYWGWRTDKLIF. DNA for the CDR3: TGTGCTCTTGGGGAACTAAATCCCAGCTACTGGGGGTGGAGAACCGATAAACTCATCTTT.

This clone was picked up many times. V and J are TRDV2 and TRDJ1; 11 bases are a match to TRDD3. Looked up from germline, CDR1 is GEAIGNYY and CDR2 is EKD. CDR3 length equals 17 residues. Unmatched junction bases numbered 7, after V lost 0 bases and J lost 2 bases. CDR3 DNA: TGTGCCTGTGACACCTTACTGGGGGATAAGGGAACCGATAAACTCATCTTT. Translated: CACDTLLGDKGTDKLIF.

On this clone: TCRdb records a much larger clone's protein for this DNA, with a difference at residue 11 that likely arises from a read error; the protein given is the translation of the DNA. The genes are TRDV2 and TRDJ1, with 10 bases fitting TRDD3. The J gene, absent from TCRdb, was called here by matching the DNA to germline. CDR1 is GEAIGNYY, CDR2 EKD, per germline. This CDR3 spans 17 amino acids. Unmatched junction bases numbered 13, after V lost 6 bases and J lost 1 base. The CDR3 loop is CACFPLLGDRCTDKLIF. The DNA of the CDR3 is TGTGCCTGTTTTCCCTTACTGGGGGATCGGTGCACCGATAAACTCATCTTT.

A word on this clone: This DNA's translation and the protein TCRdb lists, from a much larger clone, do not match at residue 9, likely due to a read error; the protein shown is translated from the DNA. CDR3 coding DNA: TGTGCTCTTGGGGAACTCTGGGGGGCATACACCGATAAACTCATCTTT. The encoded protein is CALGELWGAYTDKLIF. The chain employs TRDV1 and TRDJ1; 7 bases are shared with TRDD3. Germline assignment: CDR1 TSWWSYY and CDR2 QGS. The CDR3 length is 16 residues. V shed 0 bases, J shed 0 bases, and the junction held 4 bases outside the gene matches.

This clone was counted a few times. This likely traces to a read error, being one base from a far larger clone. The identical CDR3 is also encoded by other nucleotide sequences in the sample. The CDR3 nucleotides read TGTGCCTGTGACAACCGGGCCGAAAAGACTGGGGGATCCGAGTCCTGGGACACCAGACAGATGTTTTTC. Translating it yields CACDNRAEKTGGSESWDTRQMFF. The chain recombines TRDV2 with TRDJ3, with TRDD3 matching over 10 bases. No J segment appears in TCRdb, so it was assigned here by matching the sequence to germline. CDR3 length: 23 amino acids. Germline loops: CDR1 GEAIGNYY, CDR2 EKD.

This clone was picked up many times. V is TRDV1 and J is TRDJ1; 10 bases are shared with TRDD3. V trimming: 2 bases; J trimming: 2 bases; junction bases outside the gene matches: 26. From germline, CDR1 is TSWWSYY and CDR2 QGS. The CDR3 has 23 residues. In DNA form, the CDR3 reads TGTGCTCTTGGGGAAGGTCCGACTCGACAAACTGGGGGATCTCAAACAAAGACCGATAAACTCATCTTT. The encoded protein is CALGEGPTRQTGGSQTKTDKLIF.

This clone has more than one count but fewer than ten. The protein in TCRdb stems from a much larger clone and differs at residue 14 from this DNA's translation, likely a read error; here the protein is translated from the DNA. The chain has TRDV1 and TRDJ1, with TRDD2 identical over 7 bases. This CDR3 spans 19 amino acids. Germline loops: CDR1 TSWWSYY, CDR2 QGS. Trimming cost V 5 bases and J 4 bases; bases outside gene matches: 22. The CDR3, as DNA: TGTGCTCTTGGGACCTCTATTCCTACAGTGTGGGAGTACATCGATAAACTCATCTTT. Translated: CALGTSIPTVWEYIDKLIF.

Many counts were recorded for this clone. The chain carries TRDV2 and TRDJ1; D perhaps matches TRDD3 (6 bases). Since TCRdb gives no J gene, matching the DNA to germline was used here to assign it. Germline lookup yields CDR1 GEAIGNYY and CDR2 EKD. The V end was cut by 4 bases, the J end by 0 bases, with 20 bases between. The CDR3 runs 17 residues. CDR3 sequence: CACERLGQRKYTDKLIF. The CDR3 DNA reads as TGTGCCTGTGAACGGCTGGGGCAGAGGAAGTACACCGATAAACTCATCTTT.

This clone has more than one count but fewer than ten. A read error likely explains this, since a far larger clone differs by one base. At the DNA level, this CDR3 is encoded by other sequences in the same sample as well. The chain joins TRDV1 to TRDJ1; 12 nucleotides align to TRDD3. TCRdb lists no J gene, so it was determined here by aligning the DNA to germline. Germline assignment: CDR1 TSWWSYY and CDR2 QGS. CDR3 length: 19 residues. The CDR3 DNA follows: TGTGCTCTTGGGGAACTATCTGGGGGATACGCGACTGACACTGATAAACTCATCTTT. This encodes CALGELSGGYATDTDKLIF.

The sample holds many counts of this clone. This sample includes further DNA sequences coding for the same CDR3. This rearrangement joins TRDV1 to TRDJ1; no clear D. The CDR3 is made up of 19 amino acids. Germline CDR1 and CDR2: TSWWSYY and QGS. V lost 5 bases and J 3 bases, leaving 28 bases between the germline ends. The CDR3 is CALGPSKTRSEDTPDKLIF. CDR3 sequence (DNA): TGTGCTCTTGGGCCCTCTAAAACAAGGAGCGAGGACACGCCCGATAAACTCATCTTT.

This clone was recorded a few times. This DNA's translation and the protein TCRdb lists, from a much larger clone, do not match at residue 20, likely due to a read error; the protein shown is translated from the DNA. A V gene of TRDV1 was called, but no J gene was assigned; TRDD3 was called by the table and not checked on the DNA. CDR1 and CDR2 from the germline V gene are TSWWSYY and QGS. The CDR3 is made up of 22 amino acids. For the CDR3, the DNA is TGTGCTCTTGGGGAACTAAGCTACAACGTCTTACTGGGGGATGCTTACACCGATAAACCCATCTTT. Its protein is CALGELSYNVLLGDAYTDKPIF.

Concerning this clone: TCRdb's entry gives the protein of a much larger clone, which mismatches this DNA's translation at residue 18, likely from a read error; the protein reported here is translated from the DNA. The genes are TRDV1 and TRDJ1, with a tentative D call TRDD3 (6 bases). This CDR3 has 19 amino acids. Germline CDR1 TSWWSYY, CDR2 QGS. The CDR3 here is CALGEGAGARRGYTDKLTF. The CDR3 DNA sequence: TGTGCTCTTGGGGAAGGCGCTGGGGCCCGGAGAGGGTACACCGATAAACTCACCTTT.

The chain links TRDV2 to TRDJ1, with 7 positions matching TRDD3. The J gene is absent in TCRdb and was assigned here via DNA matching to germline. With V trimmed by 5 bases and J by 1 base, 18 bases remained unmatched. Germline CDR1 reads GEAIGNYY; CDR2 reads EKD. CDR3 size: 18 residues. CDR3 coding DNA: TGTGCCTGTGCCGTCTTAGGAGTGGGGGACCTTATCACCGATAAACTCATCTTT. Translation gives CACAVLGVGDLITDKLIF.

In regard to this clone: With only one base between it and a far larger clone, this is likely a read error. Other DNA sequences in the sample encode the same CDR3. The chain recombines TRDV1 with TRDJ1; no definite D call. From germline, CDR1 is TSWWSYY and CDR2 QGS. V lost 4 bases and J lost 0, with 24 bases in between. This CDR3 has 19 amino acids. The CDR3 sequence: CALGGLSRSGALYTDKLIF. CDR3 in DNA: TGTGCTCTTGGGGGACTCTCGAGGTCAGGGGCCCTGTACACCGATAAACTCATCTTT.

This clone was counted a few times. The TCRdb record carries a much larger clone's protein, which differs from this DNA's translation at residue 11; a read error is the likely cause, and the protein listed here is the DNA translation. The chain links TRDV2 to TRDJ1; 10 bases align to TRDD3. Matching the DNA to germline supplied the J gene, which TCRdb does not give. Germline lookup yields CDR1 GEAIGNYY and CDR2 EKD. The CDR3 loop spans 17 amino acids. Trimming took 4 bases from V and 3 from J; bases not matched to a gene: 13. The CDR3 DNA reads TGTGCCTGTGATCGGTACTGGGGGATCTATAGGGCCGATAAACTCATCTTT. Residues: CACDRYWGIYRADKLIF.

A remark on this clone: TCRdb lists the protein of a much larger clone for this DNA, which differs at residue 5, so this is likely a read error; the protein given here is translated from the DNA itself. This rearrangement joins TRDV1 to TRDJ1; weak D call: TRDD2 (6 bases). The V and J ends lost 4 bases and 0 bases respectively, with 27 bases between them. The CDR3 has 20 residues. Per germline, CDR1 TSWWSYY and CDR2 QGS. Written as DNA, the CDR3 is TGTGCTCTTGGGGGACCTCCTCCTACGAAGAGGGGTCTGTACACCGATAAACTCATCTTT. It is translated as CALGGPPPTKRGLYTDKLIF.

This clone was observed once. The chain is built from TRDV2 and TRDJ3; 13 bases line up with TRDD3. TCRdb is silent on the J gene; assignment here came from matching the DNA to germline. This CDR3 comprises 20 residues. J was trimmed by 5 bases and V by 1 base; bases with no gene match: 10. The V gene's germline CDR1 is GEAIGNYY and CDR2 EKD. The DNA for the CDR3 is TGTGCCTGTGACACTCTACCACTGGGGGATACGCTGGGGGACACCCGACAGATGTTTTTC. It yields the protein CACDTLPLGDTLGDTRQMFF.

In regard to this clone: TCRdb records a much larger clone's protein for this DNA, with a difference at residue 21 that likely arises from a read error; the protein given is the translation of the DNA. V is TRDV1 and J is TRDJ1; TRDD3 matches 12 bases. TCRdb supplies no J gene; here it was assigned by aligning the nucleotide sequence to germline. Germline V gene sequence: CDR1 TSWWSYY, CDR2 QGS. The CDR3 has 25 residues. The CDR3 reads CALGEQGNPTNKVWGIRWPTNKLIF. In DNA, the CDR3 is TGTGCTCTTGGGGAACAGGGCAATCCTACGAACAAAGTCTGGGGGATACGATGGCCCACCAATAAACTCATCTTT.

This clone appeared many times. The protein given by TCRdb reflects a much larger clone and differs at residue 5 from this DNA's translation, likely from a read error; the protein shown is the DNA's translation. The rearrangement joins TRDV1 to TRDJ1, with 13 bases aligning to TRDD3. This CDR3 spans 19 amino acids. Trimming at V came to 4 bases and at J to 8 bases, leaving 19 bases not matched to a gene. Germline V gene sequence: CDR1 TSWWSYY, CDR2 QGS. CDR3 region: CALGGPWSGTGGYGVKLIF. In DNA form, the CDR3 reads TGTGCTCTTGGGGGTCCGTGGTCGGGTACTGGGGGATACGGCGTAAAACTCATCTTT.

This clone occurred many times. This chain uses TRDV2 with TRDJ1; 8 bases are a match to TRDD3. This CDR3 has 16 residues. Trimming cost V 1 base and J 4 bases; bases outside gene matches: 10. Germline V lookup: CDR1 GEAIGNYY, CDR2 EKD. CDR3 in amino acids: CACDTVWGSEVDKLIF. The DNA for the CDR3 is TGTGCCTGTGACACTGTCTGGGGGAGTGAAGTCGATAAACTCATCTTT.

Turning to this clone: TCRdb assigns this DNA the protein of a much larger clone, which departs from its translation at residue 8; this likely reflects a read error, and the protein shown comes from translating the DNA. At the DNA level, this CDR3 is encoded by other sequences in the same sample as well. This chain connects TRDV3 to TRDJ1; D unresolved. The CDR3 contains 16 residues. With 2 bases removed from V and 7 bases from J, the gap between germline ends came to 26 bases. Germline V CDR1 and CDR2: TVYSNPD, GDNSRS (reference sequence). The CDR3 DNA reads TGTGCCTTTTTTGCGGGAACCCACCCGGGCCTCGGTAAACTCATCTTT. This gives the protein CAFFAGTHPGLGKLIF.

This clone was counted many times. The V gene is TRDV2, the J gene TRDJ1; D not certain. Assignment of the J gene here rests on matching the DNA to germline, because TCRdb gives none. The CDR3 has 17 residues. Germline V CDR1 and CDR2: GEAIGNYY, EKD. V was pared by 3 bases and J by 5 bases, with 24 bases between. The CDR3 here is CACDPAASSPRADKLIF. CDR3 nucleotides: TGTGCCTGTGACCCCGCAGCCTCCTCCCCCCGAGCGGATAAACTCATCTTT.

This clone was picked up a small number of times. TCRdb pairs this DNA with a much larger clone's protein that differs at residue 15, likely a read error; the protein shown was translated from the DNA. J is TRDJ1 and V is TRDV1; D may be TRDD2 (6 bases). The J gene was missing in TCRdb and was found by matching the end of the DNA to germline. This CDR3 contains 20 residues. Germline V gives CDR1 TSWWSYY, CDR2 QGS. Trimming stripped 2 bases from V and 3 bases from J, with 28 bases between. DNA of the CDR3: TGTGCTCTTGGGGAATCCTACGCCCCCTTCGGACTGCTGTACGCCGATAAACTCATCTTT. It encodes CALGESYAPFGLLYADKLIF.

Regarding this clone: TCRdb lists the protein of a much larger clone for this DNA, which differs at residue 3, so this is likely a read error; the protein given here is translated from the DNA itself. J is TRDJ1 and V is TRDV2; TRDD3 might be the D (6 bases). The J gene comes from matching the DNA to germline here; TCRdb lacks it. This CDR3 has 14 residues. The germline V gene encodes CDR1 GEAIGNYY and CDR2 EKD. This CDR3 reads CARETLLGPDKLIF. The CDR3 DNA sequence: TGTGCCCGTGAAACTTTACTGGGCCCCGATAAACTCATCTTT.

On this clone itself: This DNA translates differently at residue 13 from the TCRdb protein, which is that of a much larger clone; a read error is likely, and the protein shown is the DNA's own translation. The chain combines TRDV1 with TRDJ1; D gene ambiguous. No J segment appears in TCRdb, so it was assigned here by matching the sequence to germline. Germline values: CDR1 TSWWSYY, CDR2 QGS. The CDR3 length is 19 residues. Trimming left V 0 bases short and J 1 base short, with 21 bases between. CDR3 in amino acids: CALGELVTRTPTCTDKLIF. As DNA, the CDR3 is TGTGCTCTTGGGGAACTGGTGACACGTACCCCGACGTGCACCGATAAACTCATCTTT.

A word on this clone: This probably arose from a read error, given a far larger clone one base away. This same CDR3 is encoded by further DNA sequences in the sample. The chain has TRDV2 and TRDJ1; D ambiguous. TCRdb lists no J gene, so it was determined here by aligning the DNA to germline. CDR1 and CDR2 from the germline V gene are GEAIGNYY and EKD. The V and J ends lost 2 bases and 5 bases respectively, with 14 bases between them. The CDR3 runs to 14 residues. Written as DNA, the CDR3 is TGTGCCTGTGACAAAGTAGGGGTCACTGATAAACTCATCTTT. Translated: CACDKVGVTDKLIF.

This clone came up a few times. The protein that TCRdb holds for this DNA derives from a much larger clone and differs from the translated DNA at residue 5, which likely indicates a read error; the protein shown here is translated from the DNA. The V gene is TRDV1, the J gene TRDJ1; D may match TRDD2 or TRDD3 (5 bases each). TCRdb offers no J gene call, so here the DNA was matched to germline to obtain one. The CDR3 length is 20 residues. Between the trimmed V and J ends, which lost 4 bases and 1 base, there was a span of 28 bases. CDR1 is TSWWSYY, CDR2 QGS, per germline. The CDR3 DNA is TGTGCTCTTGGGGGACTTGACCTACAAGGGATCCCGTCGGGCACCGATAAACTCATCTTT. It encodes CALGGLDLQGIPSGTDKLIF.

This clone has only a few counts. The TCRdb protein comes from a much larger clone and disagrees with this DNA's translation at residue 12, likely due to a read error; the protein given here is derived from the DNA. This CDR3 is CAFWPGGYSQIRYTDKLIF. The CDR3 DNA is TGTGCCTTTTGGCCTGGGGGATACTCTCAAATCAGATACACCGATAAACTCATCTTT. The chain employs TRDV3 and TRDJ1; 11 bases map to TRDD3. TCRdb leaves out the J gene; it was filled in here by matching the DNA to germline. Germline loops: CDR1 TVYSNPD, CDR2 GDNSRS (reference sequence). The length of the CDR3 is 19 residues. The V and J ends lost 2 bases and 0 bases, in that order; junction bases with no gene match: 17. Based on the CDR3 plus reference TRDV3 and TRDJ1, the full variable domain is CDKVTQSSPDQTVASGSEVVLLCTYDTVYSNPDLFWYRIRPDYSFQFVFYGDNSRSEGADFTQGRFSVKHILTQKAFHLVISPVRTEDSATYYCAFWPGGYSQIRYTDKLIFGKGTRVTVEP.